The text below deals with one T cell receptor beta chain. Its target is unknown. Reverse transcription of 0.5 to 1 ug RNA was performed with random hexamers. An immunoSEQ multiplex PCR amplified TCR beta CDR3 over 54 Vbeta and 13 Jbeta. TCRdb re-called the immunoSEQ multiplex PCR reads with MiXCR, one entry per CDR3 protein. Of about 150,000 distinct CDR3 sequences in the sample, approximately 95% are singletons; the top ten hold around 0.15%. The sample is drawn from a study of CD8 T cells in Susac syndrome. Overall study context: Patients with Susac syndrome were, at the time of blood collection, therapy-naive, maintained on corticosteroids, or maintained on intravenous immunoglobulin alone. Study findings and constraints: TCR sequencing and HLA analysis covered a relatively small number of individuals. Within Susac syndrome CD4+ T cell repertoires, clonal expansion was not evident.

The CDR3 covers 14 residues. Looked up from germline, CDR1 is SGHRS and CDR2 is YFSETQ. V was cut by 7 bases and J by 5 bases, with 19 bases left in between. The chain employs TRBV5-1 and TRBJ2-7, with D possibly matching TRBD2 (6 bases). The sequence was obtained from a human donor with Susac syndrome. Material: CD4+ T cells from PBMCs. The CDR3 spells CASRAGPGVDEQYF. The CDR3 region has the DNA TGCGCCAGCCGGGCGGGGCCGGGGGTCGACGAGCAGTACTTC.